The T cell receptor (beta chain) under discussion was sequenced for a study of T cells after yellow fever vaccination. For the study at large: Where fractions had low cell numbers, libraries were prepared from them with the SMART-Seq v4 Ultra Low Input RNA kit.

This clonotype was counted many times. MiXCR was run by TCRdb on the 5' RACE reads, yielding one entry per CDR3 protein. The repertoire holds some 300,000 distinct CDR3 sequences, roughly 9% seen once, with over 3% in the top ten. The length of the CDR3 is 14 residues. V gave up 6 bases and J gave up 5 bases; unmatched junction bases: 10. From germline, CDR1 is DFQATT and CDR2 SNEGSKA (reference sequence). This receptor was taken from a man aged 18 to 30 who received the YFV17D yellow fever vaccine. The material was CD4+ T cells sorted from PBMCs, obtained 5 days after the yellow fever booster vaccination. The gene calls are TRBV20-1 and TRBJ2-1; 7 bases agree with TRBD2. As DNA, the CDR3 is TGCAGTGCCCTCGGCGGGGGAGGCCACAATGAGCAGTTCTTC. Translating gives CSALGGGGHNEQFF.